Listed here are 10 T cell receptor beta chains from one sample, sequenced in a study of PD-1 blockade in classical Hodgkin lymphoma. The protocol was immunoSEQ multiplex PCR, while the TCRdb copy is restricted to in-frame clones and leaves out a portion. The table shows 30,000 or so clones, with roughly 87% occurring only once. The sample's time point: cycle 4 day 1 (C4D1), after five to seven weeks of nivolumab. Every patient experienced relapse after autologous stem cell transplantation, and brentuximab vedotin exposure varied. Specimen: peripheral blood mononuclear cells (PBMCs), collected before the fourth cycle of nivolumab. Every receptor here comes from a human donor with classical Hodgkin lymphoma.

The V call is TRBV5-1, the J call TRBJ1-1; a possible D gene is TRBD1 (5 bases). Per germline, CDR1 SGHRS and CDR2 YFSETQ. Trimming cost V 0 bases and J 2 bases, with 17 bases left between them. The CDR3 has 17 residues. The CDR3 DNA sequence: TGCGCCAGCAGCTTGGCTACCGGGGACGGGGACAACACTGAAGCTTTCTTT. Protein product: CASSLATGDGDNTEAFF.

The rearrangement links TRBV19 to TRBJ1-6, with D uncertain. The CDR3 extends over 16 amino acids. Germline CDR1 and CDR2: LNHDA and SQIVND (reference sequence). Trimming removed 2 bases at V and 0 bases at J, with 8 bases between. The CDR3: CASSISHNSYNSPLHF. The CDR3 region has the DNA TGTGCCAGTAGTATATCACACAACTCCTATAATTCACCCCTCCACTTT. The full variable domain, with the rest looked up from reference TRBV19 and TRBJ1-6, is DGGITQSPKYLFRKEGQNVTLSCEQNLNHDAMYWYRQDPGQGLRLIYYSQIVNDFQKGDIAEGYSVSREKKESFPLTVTSAQKNPTAFYLCASSISHNSYNSPLHFGNGTRLTVT.

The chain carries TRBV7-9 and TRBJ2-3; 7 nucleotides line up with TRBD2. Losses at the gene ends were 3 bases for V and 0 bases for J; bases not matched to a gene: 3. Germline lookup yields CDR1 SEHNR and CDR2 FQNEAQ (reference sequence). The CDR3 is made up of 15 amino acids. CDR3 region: CASSFRLASTDTQYF. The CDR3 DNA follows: TGTGCCAGCAGCTTTCGACTAGCAAGCACAGATACGCAGTATTTT.

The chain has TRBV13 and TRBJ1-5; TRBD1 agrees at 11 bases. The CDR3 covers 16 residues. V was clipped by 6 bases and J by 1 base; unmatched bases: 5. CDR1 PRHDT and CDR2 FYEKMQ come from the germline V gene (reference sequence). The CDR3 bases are TGTGCCAGCAGAGGGACAGGGGGTGGGAGCAATCAGCCCCAGCATTTT. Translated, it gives CASRGTGGGSNQPQHF.

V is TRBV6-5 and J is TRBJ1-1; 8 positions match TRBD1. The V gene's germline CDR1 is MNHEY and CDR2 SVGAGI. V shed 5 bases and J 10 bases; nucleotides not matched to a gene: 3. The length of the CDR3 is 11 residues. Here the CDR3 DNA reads TGTGCCAGCAGTCAAACAGGGGGAGCTTTCTTT. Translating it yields CASSQTGGAFF.

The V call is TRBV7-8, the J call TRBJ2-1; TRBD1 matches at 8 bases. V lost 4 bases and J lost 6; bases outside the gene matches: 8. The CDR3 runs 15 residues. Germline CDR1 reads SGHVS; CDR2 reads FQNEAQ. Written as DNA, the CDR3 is TGTGCCAGCAGCTCCCGACAGGGGCCCTCCAATGAGCAGTTCTTC. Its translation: CASSSRQGPSNEQFF.

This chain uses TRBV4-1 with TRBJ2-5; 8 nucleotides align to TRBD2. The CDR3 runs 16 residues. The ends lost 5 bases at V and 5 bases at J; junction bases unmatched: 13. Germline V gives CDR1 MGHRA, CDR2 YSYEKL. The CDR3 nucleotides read TGCGCCAGCAGCAATAGGCTAGGCGGGGGGCGGGAGACCCAGTACTTC. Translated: CASSNRLGGGRETQYF.

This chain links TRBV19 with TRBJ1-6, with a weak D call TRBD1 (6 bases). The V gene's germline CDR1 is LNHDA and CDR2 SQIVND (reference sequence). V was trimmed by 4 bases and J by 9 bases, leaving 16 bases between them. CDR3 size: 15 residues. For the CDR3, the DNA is TGTGCCAGTAGTAAAACGACAGGCTCCGGTTCACCCCTCCACTTT. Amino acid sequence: CASSKTTGSGSPLHF.

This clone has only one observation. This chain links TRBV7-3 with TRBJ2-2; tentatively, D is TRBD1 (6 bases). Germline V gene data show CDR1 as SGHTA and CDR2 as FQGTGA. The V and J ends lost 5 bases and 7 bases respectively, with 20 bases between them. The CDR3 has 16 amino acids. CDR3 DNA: TGTGCCAGCAGCCCCCTTCCGACAGGAGTCGGCGGGGAGCTGTTTTTT. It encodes CASSPLPTGVGGELFF.

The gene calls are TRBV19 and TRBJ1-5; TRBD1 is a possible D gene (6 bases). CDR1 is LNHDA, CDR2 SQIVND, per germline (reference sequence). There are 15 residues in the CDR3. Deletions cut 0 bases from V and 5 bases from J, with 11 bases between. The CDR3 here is CASSIDVRGYQPQHF. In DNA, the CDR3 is TGTGCCAGTAGTATAGATGTTAGGGGGTATCAGCCCCAGCATTTT.